This T cell receptor (beta chain) came from a study of regulatory and conventional T cells in RAG deficiency. Whole-study findings and limits: Omenn CD25-high CD127-low cells may be activated cells, not true Tregs. Shannon entropy fell and Simpson indices rose in RAG-deficient patients. Other subsets showed approximately 9.6-fold reductions, but Treg unique TCR beta sequences fell about 100-fold in these patients.

Conventional CD4+ T cells were sorted from blood as CD25-low CD127-high cells. The V gene's germline CDR1 is SGDLS and CDR2 YYNGEE. Trimming took off 1 base at V and 4 bases at J, with 13 bases between the two ends. This CDR3 contains 15 residues. Profiling relied on immunoSEQ multiplex PCR, and the TCRdb table lists in-frame clones only, not all of them. The repertoire holds tens of thousands of clones, with more than 90% as singletons. This clone was recorded only once. Its specificity is unknown. A further study also used this sample, focusing on regulatory T cells. Per that study: The PCR used 52 TRBV and 13 TRBJ primers. Regulatory T cells showed the strongest V-J pair restriction and V/J gene skewing among patient repertoires.

The clonotype comes from a human donor in good health. The sample consisted of CD25- CD4+ T cells sorted from blood. V and J are TRBV9 and TRBJ2-3; TRBD2 might be the D (5 bases). Here the CDR3 DNA reads TGTGCCAGCAGCGTAATGCAGGCGAGGGCAGATACGCAGTATTTT. It encodes CASSVMQARADTQYF.